A selection of T cell receptor beta chains follows, all from one sample in a study of cytomegalovirus exposure and HLA in healthy donors. Repertoires were generated with immunoSEQ multiplex PCR, while TCRdb's copy carries only in-frame clones and drops some. The sample lists tens of thousands of clones, roughly 90% occurring once. Sequencing was done on a sample of PBMCs. These receptor sequences come from a young woman in good health and CMV-seronegative. CDR3s include the opening cysteine and the closing phenylalanine or tryptophan. The order of the fields is J gene, V gene, CDR3 protein.

>TRBJ2-5|TRBV19
CASSTPGGEETQYF
>TRBJ1-2|TRBV5-1
CASSLGHGGNYGYTF
>TRBJ2-2|TRBV27
CASARATGATGELFF
>TRBJ2-3|TRBV4-2
CASSQESGRSSTQYF
>TRBJ2-1|TRBV7-3
CASSPRSGGRAWGPNNEQFF
>TRBJ2-7|TRBV6-1
CASSEGVSGRAGYEQYF
>TRBJ2-3|TRBV7-2
CASSSLRLAGGADTQYF
>TRBJ2-7|TRBV7-9
CASSLAGTVFEQYF
>TRBJ1-5|TRBV6-1
CASARRRWEPQHF
>TRBJ2-1|TRBV11-3
CASSLDSRGQSKYNEQFF
>TRBJ1-1|TRBV10-3
CAISDSRIMNTEAFF
>TRBJ1-5|TRBV7-3
CASSQTGTGGYSNQPQHF
>TRBJ2-1|TRBV10-3
CAISVIRTEASEQFF
>TRBJ2-2|TRBV28
CATTPPGRYGELFF
>TRBJ1-1|TRBV15
CATSSHRGTEAFF
>TRBJ2-3|TRBV5-6
CASSSYQGFTDTQYF
>TRBJ2-5|TRBV2
CASSDRGQSQETQYF
>TRBJ2-7|TRBV11-2
CASSSNRGGEQYF
>TRBJ1-1|TRBV2
CAVTSMNTEAFF
>TRBJ1-4|TRBV25-1
CASSDNSTNEKLFF
>TRBJ2-3|TRBV9
CASSVDSRPAPDTQYF
>TRBJ2-2|TRBV6-4
CASSDSGTSGPHTGELFF
>TRBJ1-5|TRBV19
CASSWDRGVDQPQHF
>TRBJ2-6|TRBV5-4
CASSSGSGANVLTF
>TRBJ1-5|TRBV6-1
CASSEHRGRNQPQHF
>TRBJ1-1|TRBV4-2
CASSRQGGRNTEAFF
>TRBJ2-1|TRBV19
CASRTTRTSLNEQFF
>TRBJ1-5|TRBV9
CASSVVVSNQPQHF
>TRBJ2-7|TRBV6-1
CASRPEGLAGVEQYF
>TRBJ2-5|TRBV30
CAWMGGIQETQYF
>TRBJ2-1|TRBV19
CASSSGGALNEQFF
>TRBJ1-5|TRBV6-1
CASSRTGGNQPQHF
>TRBJ2-1|TRBV28
CASSSYVYSGTEGYNEQFF
>TRBJ2-2|TRBV7-9
CASSLDGGRGELFF
>TRBJ2-3|TRBV15
CATSRDSVGGMYATQYF
>TRBJ2-3|TRBV15
CATSRSGGALDTQYF
>TRBJ1-6|TRBV7-2
CASSFGSPLHF
>TRBJ1-4|TRBV15
CATSRGTGGYNEKLFF
>TRBJ2-5|TRBV25-1
CASSRTTGGPQETQYF
>TRBJ2-1|TRBV4-1
CASSQVFSGRALYNEQFF
>TRBJ2-7|TRBV6-1
CASTLGGRTTYEQYF
>TRBJ2-7|TRBV13
CASSLGKAGGPYEQYF
>TRBJ2-1|TRBV15
CATSRDGPAYNEQFF
>TRBJ2-7|TRBV11-2
CASSFTSYEQYF
>TRBJ2-3|TRBV10-1
CASSNGMVTDTQYF
>TRBJ2-5|TRBV15
CATSSPKAGTERQETQYF
>TRBJ2-3|TRBV9
CASSVDSGRPTDTQYF
>TRBJ2-7|TRBV20-1
CSASSAREQYF
>TRBJ2-1|TRBV7-6
CASSRTGWGSEQFF
>TRBJ1-4|TRBV15
CATSRDDLGATGLNEKLFF